The 27 T cell receptor beta chains below all came from one sample that was sequenced in a study of response to subunit inactivated influenza vaccine listed by TCRdb under 2018. Libraries were made using RT-PCR. These reads were obtained on an Illumina HiSeq 2500. TCRdb passed the public sequencing reads through fastp at Q25 and MiXCR, retaining productive beta sequences. Entries are consolidated by CDR3 protein sequence, retaining the most common genes and DNA. The sample table lists some 550,000 distinct CDR3 sequences, roughly 25% of them with a count of one. In total, the top ten clones hold 2.5% to 3% of the sample. These data were also reused for a study on T cells expressing NK-cell markers. Reported in the second study: The TCR beta cDNA libraries were made using 5'RACE template switching, a step that added both a universal primer site and unique molecular identifiers.

Sequences were derived from CD4+ T cells sorted from PBMCs, sampled 12 days after vaccination. The receptors originated from a man aged 50-59 years who received an inactivated influenza vaccine. Donor details come from another sample of the same person, matched by shared clones.

This clonotype was detected ten times or more. The J gene is TRBJ1-1, the V gene TRBV12-3 or TRBV12-4; no firm D call. There are 13 residues in the CDR3. Trimming removed 5 bases at V and 7 bases at J, with 14 bases between. The CDR3 spells CASSPWTGNEAFF. CDR3 nucleotides: TGTGCCAGCAGTCCCTGGACGGGAAATGAAGCTTTCTTT.

The J gene is TRBJ2-6, the V gene TRBV9, with D possibly being TRBD1 or TRBD2 (6 bases each). In germline, CDR1 is SGDLS, CDR2 YYNGEE. The ends were cut back, 4 bases at V and 4 bases at J, with 18 bases in the middle. The CDR3 has 17 residues. CDR3 DNA sequence: TGTGCCAGCAGCTGGGGGGCCCCGGGAACGGGGGCCAACGTCCTGACTTTC. This encodes CASSWGAPGTGANVLTF.

The chain joins TRBV28 to TRBJ1-5; 7 bases agree with TRBD1. J gave up 2 bases and V 6 bases, and 7 bases lay outside the gene matches. CDR1 MDHEN and CDR2 SYDVKM come from the germline V gene. This CDR3 region has 15 residues. Written as DNA, the CDR3 is TGTGCCAGCAGCCAGACAGGGATCGGCAATCAGCCCCAGCATTTT. Its protein product is CASSQTGIGNQPQHF.

The chain combines TRBV5-1 with TRBJ2-7; 7 bases match TRBD1. After removal of 3 bases from V and 6 bases from J, the junction contained 3 bases not matched to a gene. Germline CDR1 is SGHRS and CDR2 is YFSETQ. The CDR3 loop spans 12 amino acids. The CDR3 coding sequence is TGCGCCAGCAGCTCAGACAGGGCCGAGCAGTACTTC. Translation: CASSSDRAEQYF.

This clonotype was recorded a few times. The chain couples TRBV24-1 to TRBJ2-1, with D uncertain. The CDR3 sequence is 16 residues long. Germline V gene sequence: CDR1 KGHDR, CDR2 SFDVKD. The ends were cut back, 1 base at V and 1 base at J, with 10 bases in the middle. DNA for the CDR3: TGTGCCACCAGTGATTTCCAGACTTGGTCCTACAATGAGCAGTTCTTC. This codes for CATSDFQTWSYNEQFF.

This clonotype was picked up a small number of times. Written as DNA, the CDR3 is TGTGCCACCAGCAGAGATAAGGGACATCCCTACACAGATACGCAGTATTTT. Protein sequence: CATSRDKGHPYTDTQYF. This chain joins TRBV15 and TRBJ2-3; tentatively, D is TRBD1 (6 bases). From germline, CDR1 is LNHNV and CDR2 YYDKDF (reference sequence). Deletions cut 0 bases from V and 2 bases from J, with 15 bases between. The CDR3 runs to 17 residues. The whole variable domain, filled in from reference TRBV15 and TRBJ2-3, reads DAMVIQNPRYQVTQFGKPVTLSCSQTLNHNVMYWYQQKSSQAPKLLFHYYDKDFNNEADTPDNFQSRRPNTSFCFLDIRSPGLGDTAMYLCATSRDKGHPYTDTQYFGPGTRLTVL.

V gene TRBV20-1 combines with J gene TRBJ2-3; 9 bases match TRBD2. V lost 2 bases, J lost 0 bases, and 6 bases stayed unmatched. This CDR3 is 16 amino acids long. Looked up from germline, CDR1 is DFQATT and CDR2 is SNEGSKA (reference sequence). In DNA, the CDR3 is TGCAGTGCTAGACCGCCGGGACTAGCAAGCACAGATACGCAGTATTTT. This gives the protein CSARPPGLASTDTQYF.

This clonotype has a single count. The V gene is TRBV28, the J gene TRBJ2-7, with TRBD1 matching 12 bases. CDR3 length equals 16 residues. The germline gives CDR1 MDHEN, CDR2 SYDVKM. V lost 0 bases to trimming and J lost 7 bases; unmatched junction nucleotides: 7. CDR3 in amino acids: CASSLWGGQGAREQYF. The CDR3, as DNA: TGTGCCAGCAGTTTATGGGGGGGACAGGGGGCGAGGGAGCAGTACTTC.

V usage is TRBV20-1 and J usage is TRBJ1-5, with D possibly being TRBD1 (5 bases). The CDR3 is 13 amino acids. CDR1 is DFQATT, CDR2 SNEGSKA, per germline (reference sequence). Trimming cost V 3 bases and J 6 bases, with 12 bases left between them. In nucleotides, the CDR3 is TGCAGTGCTAGGATTGGGGGTACTCAGCCCCAGCATTTT. Translated, it gives CSARIGGTQPQHF.

The V and J genes are TRBV5-1 and TRBJ1-2, with 8 bases identical to TRBD1. CDR3 length equals 14 residues. Germline loops: CDR1 SGHRS, CDR2 YFSETQ. The V segment lost 7 bases and the J segment 4 bases; nucleotides outside the gene matches: 9. The CDR3 loop is CASSTGQGFYGYTF. The CDR3, as DNA: TGCGCCAGCTCAACTGGACAGGGCTTCTATGGCTACACCTTC. Complete variable domain (other parts from reference TRBV5-1 and TRBJ1-2): KAGVTQTPRYLIKTRGQQVTLSCSPISGHRSVSWYQQTPGQGLQFLFEYFSETQRNKGNFPGRFSGRQFSNSRSEMNVSTLELGDSALYLCASSTGQGFYGYTFGSGTRLTVV.

The J gene is TRBJ2-1, the V gene TRBV9, with TRBD2 matching over 9 bases. The CDR3 is made up of 15 amino acids. V was clipped by 0 bases and J by 5 bases; unmatched bases: 3. Germline V gives CDR1 SGDLS, CDR2 YYNGEE. This chain's CDR3 is CASSVASGTNNEQFF. The CDR3 nucleotides read TGTGCCAGCAGCGTAGCTAGCGGGACTAACAATGAGCAGTTCTTC.

The table lists this clonotype with a few counts. This may stem from a read error, because a much larger clone lies one nucleotide away. The chain carries TRBV27 and TRBJ2-5; tentatively, D is TRBD1 or TRBD2 (5 bases each). This CDR3 is built from 13 residues. Looked up from germline, CDR1 is MNHEY and CDR2 is SMNVEV (reference sequence). The V and J ends lost 5 bases and 0 bases respectively, with 7 bases between them. CDR3 amino acids: CASSRGNQETQYF. The DNA of the CDR3 is TGTGCCAGCAGTCGGGGCAACCAAGAGACCCAGTACTTC.

This clonotype was detected ten times or more. The gene calls are TRBV24-1 and TRBJ2-4; the D gene is possibly TRBD2 (6 bases). Germline CDR1 reads KGHDR; CDR2 reads SFDVKD. The CDR3 extends over 14 amino acids. Trimming cost V 3 bases and J 7 bases, with 12 bases left between them. CDR3 protein: CATSDMRDQNIQYF. Written as DNA, the CDR3 is TGTGCCACCAGTGATATGCGGGACCAGAACATTCAGTACTTC.

The table lists this clonotype with a few counts. The chain is built from TRBV25-1 and TRBJ1-6; D gene uncertain. Germline values: CDR1 MGHDK, CDR2 SYGVNS. Trimming left V 3 bases short and J 1 base short, with 4 bases between. The CDR3 has 14 residues. DNA for the CDR3: TGTGCCAGCAGTGATCTGTCCTATAATTCACCCCTCCACTTT. Translation: CASSDLSYNSPLHF.

The table lists this clonotype with many counts. The chain is built from TRBV19 and TRBJ2-5; D unresolved. Germline CDR1 reads LNHDA; CDR2 reads SQIVND (reference sequence). The CDR3 covers 13 residues. Trimming removed 0 bases from V and 4 bases from J, with 6 bases in between. CDR3: CASSIDDGETQYF. DNA for the CDR3: TGTGCCAGTAGTATAGATGATGGAGAGACCCAGTACTTC.

The V and J genes are TRBV12-3 or TRBV12-4 and TRBJ2-7; D gene ambiguous. The V end was cut by 1 base, the J end by 6 bases, with 10 bases between. The CDR3 loop spans 13 amino acids. The DNA for the CDR3 is TGTGCCAGCAGTTTAGGCCTACATGGCGAGCAGTACTTC. Encoded protein: CASSLGLHGEQYF.

This clonotype was picked up a small number of times. The chain has TRBV7-8 and TRBJ1-1; a weak D match, TRBD1 (5 bases). The CDR3 runs to 14 residues. The germline V gene has CDR1 SGHVS and CDR2 FQNEAQ. V lost 6 bases and J 4 bases, leaving 15 bases between the germline ends. The CDR3 bases are TGTGCCAGCAGTCCCCCGGGGGAAGGCACTGAAGCTTTCTTT. This encodes CASSPPGEGTEAFF.

This clonotype has just a few counts. V usage is TRBV12-3 or TRBV12-4 and J usage is TRBJ2-7, with 12 bases that match TRBD2. The CDR3 length is 14 residues. The V segment lost 1 base and the J segment 9 bases; nucleotides outside the gene matches: 4. CDR3 nucleotide sequence: TGTGCCAGCAGTTTAGGGACTAGCGGGGCTGCGCAGTACTTC. It yields the protein CASSLGTSGAAQYF.

The chain couples TRBV7-6 to TRBJ2-5; 8 bases agree with TRBD1. CDR3 length: 13 residues. Germline loops: CDR1 SGHVS, CDR2 FNYEAQ. V lost 3 bases, J lost 5 bases, and 2 bases stayed unmatched. The CDR3 is CASSFWTGETQYF. The CDR3 DNA is TGTGCCAGCAGCTTCTGGACAGGGGAGACCCAGTACTTC.

There are many counts of this clonotype. The rearrangement joins TRBV14 to TRBJ1-4; unclear D gene. This CDR3 contains 13 residues. Germline values: CDR1 SGHDN, CDR2 FVKESK. Trimming shortened V by 4 bases and J by 10 bases, and 13 bases separated the two germline ends. The CDR3 loop reads CASSLGPAGKLFF. CDR3 DNA sequence: TGTGCCAGCAGCCTCGGACCCGCTGGAAAACTGTTTTTT.

This clonotype was counted many times. The gene calls are TRBV4-2 and TRBJ2-1; 9 bases line up with TRBD2. The CDR3 has 16 amino acids. Germline V gene sequence: CDR1 LGHNA, CDR2 YNFKEQ. V shed 0 bases, J shed 6 bases, and the junction held 6 bases outside the gene matches. The CDR3 sequence: CASSQDGGRAFNEQFF. CDR3 bases: TGTGCCAGCAGCCAAGATGGCGGGAGGGCCTTCAATGAGCAGTTCTTC.

The chain links TRBV5-1 to TRBJ2-3; 10 positions agree with TRBD1. In germline, CDR1 is SGHRS, CDR2 YFSETQ. The CDR3 spans 15 residues. The V gene end was trimmed by 5 bases and the J gene end by 2 bases; junction bases not matched to a gene: 5. In DNA, the CDR3 is TGCGCCAGCAGACATGGACAGGGGGACACAGATACGCAGTATTTT. Its protein product is CASRHGQGDTDTQYF.

This clonotype occurred a few times. This chain joins TRBV5-1 and TRBJ2-5, with 10 positions matching TRBD2. The ends lost 0 bases at V and 5 bases at J; junction bases unmatched: 10. This CDR3 is 17 amino acids long. Germline CDR1 SGHRS, CDR2 YFSETQ. CDR3 amino acids: CASSLAPSGGSGETQYF. The CDR3 nucleotides read TGCGCCAGCAGCTTGGCCCCTAGCGGGGGTTCCGGGGAGACCCAGTACTTC.

This chain links TRBV4-1 with TRBJ1-5; 10 bases agree with TRBD1. After removal of 0 bases from V and 8 bases from J, the junction contained 4 bases not matched to a gene. In germline, CDR1 is MGHRA, CDR2 YSYEKL. There are 15 residues in the CDR3. The CDR3 loop is CASSQDGTGEEPQHF. Written as DNA, the CDR3 is TGCGCCAGCAGCCAAGATGGGACAGGGGAAGAGCCCCAGCATTTT.

V usage is TRBV5-6 and J usage is TRBJ2-7; tentative D call: TRBD1 (6 bases). From germline, CDR1 is SGHDT and CDR2 YYEEEE. CDR3 size: 15 residues. Trimming took 2 bases from V and 2 from J, leaving 14 bases between them. The chain's CDR3 is CASSFPWQGTYEQYF. The CDR3 DNA reads TGTGCCAGCAGCTTCCCGTGGCAGGGGACCTACGAGCAGTACTTC.

The gene calls are TRBV7-2 and TRBJ2-7; no reliable D call. Germline V gives CDR1 SGHTA, CDR2 FQGNSA. CDR3 length equals 12 residues. The germline V and J ends were trimmed by 5 bases and 11 bases, with 16 bases remaining between them. The CDR3 DNA reads as TGTGCCAGCAGCACCTTTTCTGGTCTAAAGTACTTC. Translating gives CASSTFSGLKYF.

The CDR3 region is CATSDFTGLTRGDEQFF. CDR3 coding DNA: TGTGCCACCAGTGATTTCACGGGACTAACCAGGGGAGATGAGCAGTTCTTC. This chain links TRBV24-1 with TRBJ2-1; TRBD2 might be the D (7 bases). In germline, CDR1 is KGHDR, CDR2 SFDVKD. This CDR3 is built from 17 residues. V gave up 1 base and J gave up 8 bases, with 20 bases separating them.